This T cell receptor beta chain is drawn from a study of blood T cell repertoires in COVID-19. Authors' processing steps: Amplification of reference gene primers provided the estimated nucleated cell counts. Repertoires were generated with immunoSEQ multiplex PCR, while TCRdb's copy carries only in-frame clones and drops some. V, J and clone size were drawn from that table, and D and trimming were deduced from the DNA. The sample comprises approximately 490,000 clones, more than 85% of which are singletons, and 6.5% to 8.5% rests with the top ten. This TCR was recovered from an older woman who had recovered from COVID-19. Sequencing input: PBMCs or T cells enriched from blood (not recorded which).

The CDR3 nucleotides are TGTGCCAGCAGCTTAGTGGGCATATCCTACGAGCAGTACTTC. This sequence encodes CASSLVGISYEQYF. The chain employs TRBV11-3 and TRBJ2-7, with D unresolved. This CDR3 has 14 amino acids. Germline values: CDR1 SGHNT, CDR2 YENEEA. Trimming removed 1 base at V and 1 base at J, with 8 bases between.